The rows below give T cell receptor beta chains drawn from one sample of a study of shared clonotypes between healthy human individuals. Assay: immunoSEQ multiplex PCR; the TCRdb copy retains only in-frame clones and omits some. The sample carries about 2.4 million clones, around nine tenths recorded once. The source material was naive CD4+ T cells sorted from blood. These receptors all stem from a man aged 18-30 years in good health. The CDR3 runs from the conserved cysteine through the conserved F or W. Each record gives: clone size, V gene, J gene, D gene, CDR3 protein, CDR3 DNA. D genes are given only for firm matches. The size field is filled for only some rows; it gives once, few, many or a size class.

.,TRBV19,TRBJ1-5,TRBD1,CASSMGTGGQPQHF,TGTGCCAGTAGTATGGGGACAGGGGGTCAGCCCCAGCATTTT
.,TRBV5-4,TRBJ2-7,.,CASSLPGPLLEQYF,TGTGCCAGCAGCTTGCCGGGACCCCTCCTCGAGCAGTACTTC
.,TRBV7-2,TRBJ2-2,.,CASSLSGEPVTGELFF,TGTGCCAGCAGCCTTTCGGGGGAGCCCGTAACCGGGGAGCTGTTTTTT
once,TRBV4-1,TRBJ1-2,TRBD1,CASSLNSGTGNYGYTF,TGCGCCAGCAGCCTAAACTCCGGGACAGGGAACTATGGCTACACCTTC
.,TRBV21-1,TRBJ2-7,.,CASSKRSVGEQYF,TGTGCCAGCAGCAAAAGGTCCGTTGGGGAGCAGTACTTC
.,TRBV5-1,TRBJ2-5,.,CASSLGEVETQYF,TGCGCCAGCAGCTTGGGAGAGGTGGAGACCCAGTACTTC
few,TRBV6-1,TRBJ1-1,.,CASTELPPGEAFF,TGTGCCAGCACCGAGCTCCCCCCGGGTGAAGCTTTCTTT
.,TRBV5-1,TRBJ2-2,TRBD1,CASTNRGNTGELFF,TGCGCCAGCACAAACAGGGGGAACACCGGGGAGCTGTTTTTT
.,TRBV10-2,TRBJ2-7,TRBD2,CASSELGGVGEQYF,TGCGCCAGCAGTGAGTTGGGAGGGGTGGGTGAGCAGTACTTC
.,TRBV7-2,TRBJ2-1,.,CASSLGGGRYNEQFF,TGTGCCAGCAGCTTAGGCGGGGGCCGGTACAATGAGCAGTTCTTC
.,TRBV5-4,TRBJ2-3,.,CASSQNRAPPDTQYF,TGTGCCAGCAGCCAGAACCGGGCCCCACCAGATACGCAGTATTTT
.,TRBV11-3,TRBJ2-7,TRBD2,CASSLGGSSYEQYF,TGTGCCAGCAGCCTCGGCGGGAGCTCCTACGAGCAGTACTTC
.,TRBV5-1,TRBJ2-7,TRBD2,CASSPLAGETYEQYF,TGCGCCAGCAGCCCCTTAGCGGGAGAGACCTACGAGCAGTACTTC
.,TRBV15,TRBJ2-1,TRBD1,CATSRDPLGTGGSYEQFF,TGTGCCACCAGCAGAGATCCATTGGGGACAGGGGGCTCTTATGAGCAGTTCTTC
.,TRBV6-1,TRBJ2-7,TRBD1,CASNGQESSYEQYF,TGTGCCAGCAACGGACAGGAGAGCTCCTACGAGCAGTACTTC
.,TRBV5-1,TRBJ2-7,TRBD2,CASSLAAGGPGEQYF,TGCGCCAGCAGCTTGGCCGCGGGAGGGCCCGGCGAGCAGTACTTC
.,TRBV23-1,TRBJ1-5,.,CASSQNSWGDLFQPQHF,TGCGCCAGCAGTCAAAATTCCTGGGGGGACCTCTTTCAGCCCCAGCATTTT
.,TRBV10-2,TRBJ1-4,TRBD1,CASGGTGFEKLFF,TGCGCCAGCGGAGGGACAGGGTTTGAAAAACTGTTTTTT
.,TRBV6-5,TRBJ1-5,.,CASSYSGNPQPQHF,TGTGCCAGCAGTTACTCAGGCAATCCCCAGCCCCAGCATTTT
.,TRBV5-1,TRBJ2-1,TRBD1,CASSLGGTGGHNEQFF,TGCGCCAGCAGCTTGGGAGGGACAGGGGGACACAATGAGCAGTTCTTC
once,TRBV5-1,TRBJ2-5,.,CASRRGEETQYF,TGCGCCAGCAGACGAGGGGAGGAGACCCAGTACTTC
.,TRBV7-2,TRBJ2-3,.,CASSRRRGGTREYF,TGTGCCAGCAGCCGAAGGAGGGGCGGGACAAGGGAGTATTTT
.,TRBV5-1,TRBJ2-3,TRBD2,CASSLAGGPGSTDTQYF,TGCGCCAGCAGCCTAGCGGGAGGGCCGGGAAGCACAGATACGCAGTATTTT
.,TRBV25-1,TRBJ2-2,TRBD1,CASSAVTGGIGELFF,TGTGCCAGCAGTGCCGTTACAGGGGGGATCGGGGAGCTGTTTTTT
.,TRBV5-1,TRBJ2-5,.,CASSWGRAQETQYF,TGCGCCAGCAGCTGGGGACGGGCCCAAGAGACCCAGTACTTC
.,TRBV6-5,TRBJ1-2,.,CASSYYSGEGGYTF,TGTGCCAGCAGTTACTACAGCGGGGAGGGCGGCTACACCTTC
.,TRBV11-3,TRBJ2-1,.,CASSTSPDVNEQFF,TGTGCCAGCAGCACTAGCCCGGATGTTAATGAGCAGTTCTTC
.,TRBV6-5,TRBJ1-2,TRBD1,CASSARGLHYGYTF,TGTGCCAGCAGTGCCAGGGGGCTTCACTATGGCTACACCTTC
once,TRBV19,TRBJ1-6,.,CASNRPGTDSPLHF,TGTGCCAGTAACCGCCCGGGCACAGATTCACCCCTCCACTTT